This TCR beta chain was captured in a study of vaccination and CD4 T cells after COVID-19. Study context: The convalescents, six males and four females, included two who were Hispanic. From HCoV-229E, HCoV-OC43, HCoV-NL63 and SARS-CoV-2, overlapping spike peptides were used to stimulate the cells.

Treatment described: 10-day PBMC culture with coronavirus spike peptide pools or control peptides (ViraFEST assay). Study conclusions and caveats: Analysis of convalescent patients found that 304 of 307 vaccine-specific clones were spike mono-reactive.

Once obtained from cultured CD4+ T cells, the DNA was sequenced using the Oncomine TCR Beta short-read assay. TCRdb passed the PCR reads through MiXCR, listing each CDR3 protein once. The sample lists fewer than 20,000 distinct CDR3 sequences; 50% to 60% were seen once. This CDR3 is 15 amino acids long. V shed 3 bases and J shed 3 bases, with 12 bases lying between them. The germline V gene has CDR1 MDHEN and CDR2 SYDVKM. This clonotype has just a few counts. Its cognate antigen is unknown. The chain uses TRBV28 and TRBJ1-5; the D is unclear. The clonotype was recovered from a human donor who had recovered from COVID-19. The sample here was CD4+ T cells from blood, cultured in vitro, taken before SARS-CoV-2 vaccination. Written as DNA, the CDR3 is TGTGCCAGCAGTTTGTGGTCAGGACCCAATCAGCCCCAGCATTTT. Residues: CASSLWSGPNQPQHF.